This paragraph reports one T cell receptor beta chain. Antigen specificity is unknown. Researchers built TCR beta cDNA using 5'RACE template switching with UMIs. TCRdb reanalyzed the 5' RACE reads and collapses them to one entry per CDR3 protein, without DNA. The sample table sets out some 600,000 distinct CDR3 sequences. The data originate from a study of T cells expressing NK-cell markers. About the study: Eight donors were sequenced, of whom seven were HCMV-seropositive, while the remaining one was HCMV-seronegative. Study findings and constraints: The contribution of dominant NKG2C+ clonotypes to CD8+ T cells in roughly 6 donors was roughly 1.0-7.0%.

Germline CDR1 SGHTA, CDR2 FQGNSA. CDR3 length: 13 residues. V usage is TRBV7-2 and J usage is TRBJ2-1. This receptor was identified in a man between 18 and 35 years old in good health. Sequencing was done on a sample of blood T cells: a sorted CD56 or NKG2C T cell subset, CD4+ or CD8+ T cells, or bulk PBMC T cells (not recorded which). This CDR3 reads CASSFWWDNEQFF.